This T cell receptor (beta chain) derives from a study of blood T cell repertoires in COVID-19. Study as a whole: Sample material is recorded as cDNA or gDNA derived from T cells, B-cell-depleted T cells, or PBMCs.

CDR1 and CDR2 (germline): SGHAT, FQNNGV. There are 13 residues in the CDR3. V lost 1 base and J lost 7, with 5 bases in between. In the source study's methods: Reference gene primer amplification gave nucleated cell count estimates. TCRdb's table, derived via immunoSEQ multiplex PCR, lists solely in-frame clones and lacks some. The DNA gave D and trimming, while V, J and clone size come from that table. The table records about 63,000 clones, around 90% of them present only once. The source is a woman older than 75 with acute or convalescent COVID-19. This sequence joins TRBV11-2 and TRBJ1-6, with TRBD1 as a possible D gene (5 bases). Input material: peripheral blood. The CDR3 loop is CASSLGTNSPLHF. The CDR3 nucleotides are TGTGCCAGCAGCTTAGGGACAAATTCACCCCTCCACTTT.